These T cell receptor beta chains were read from a single sample in a study of T-cell reconstitution after alpha-beta-depleted transplantation in children. TCRdb used MiXCR to reprocess the PCR reads, holding one entry per CDR3 protein. Among about a million distinct CDR3 sequences listed, less than 30% were seen once. Sequencing was performed on PBMCs, mostly from graft donor cells, taken 360 days after TCRalphabeta/CD19-depleted stem cell transplant. These receptors were collected from a boy under two years old who had a stem cell transplant for SCID, so the T cells may come from the graft donor. The CDR3 runs from the conserved cysteine through the conserved F or W. Each record gives: clone size, J gene, D gene, V gene, CDR3 DNA, CDR3 protein. The D gene is left open where the match is weak. The size of a clone is reported for some rows only, either as once, few or many, or as a class for expanded clones.

.,TRBJ1-1,TRBD1,TRBV4-3,TGCGCCAGCAGCCAGACAGGGGCCGCCTCTTTGGCTTTCTTT,CASSQTGAASLAFF
few,TRBJ1-1,.,TRBV12-3/TRBV12-4,TGTGCCAGCAGCCGTGAGGTGGTCACTGAAGCTTTCTTT,CASSREVVTEAFF
.,TRBJ2-3,.,TRBV2,TGTGCCAGCAGGCGGGTAGGCGGGAAGAGCACAGATACGCAGTATTTT,CASRRVGGKSTDTQYF
.,TRBJ2-7,TRBD1,TRBV5-6,TGTGCCAGCAGCCCGACTTTAAAACCGGGACAGCATCTAACCTACGAGCAGTACTTC,CASSPTLKPGQHLTYEQYF
few,TRBJ1-4,TRBD1,TRBV20-1,TGCAGTGCCTTGGACAGGACCCTTGGTAGTGAAAAACTGTTTTTT,CSALDRTLGSEKLFF
few,TRBJ2-7,.,TRBV5-6,TGTGCCAGCAGCTTGAAGAACTACGAGCAGTACTTC,CASSLKNYEQYF
.,TRBJ2-5,TRBD1,TRBV29-1,TGCAGCGTGAGAACCAGGGGGCGTAGCTTCCACGAAGAGACCCAGTACTTC,CSVRTRGRSFHEETQYF
few,TRBJ2-3,TRBD2,TRBV5-5,TGTGCCAGCAGCTTGGTTAGCGGGGGGGCAGGAGATACGCAGTATTTT,CASSLVSGGAGDTQYF
few,TRBJ2-7,.,TRBV28,TGTGCCAGCAGTCCTCAGGGGGTGGGGGGCTACGAGCAGTACTTC,CASSPQGVGGYEQYF
few,TRBJ1-6,.,TRBV7-6,TGTGCCAGCAGCGAACAGGCCAGCCCCGAAAATTCACCCCTCCACTTT,CASSEQASPENSPLHF
few,TRBJ2-3,TRBD2,TRBV7-2,TGTGCCAGCAGCCGCGGGACTAGCGGGGGGGCCGGTACGCAGTATTTT,CASSRGTSGGAGTQYF
.,TRBJ2-2,.,TRBV7-2,TGTGCCAGCAGCCCCGGGACACCATACACCGGGGAGCTGTTTTTT,CASSPGTPYTGELFF
.,TRBJ2-3,TRBD2,TRBV5-1,TGCGCCAGCAGCCCCGGACTAGCATTGGATACGCAGTATTTT,CASSPGLALDTQYF
.,TRBJ2-7,TRBD1,TRBV12-3/TRBV12-4,TGTGCCAGCAGTTTAGTTTCGGGGACAGATCCGGACGAGCAGTACTTC,CASSLVSGTDPDEQYF
.,TRBJ2-1,.,TRBV7-2,TGTGCCAGCAGCTTAGTGTCGGGGGGCCATGAGCAGTTCTTC,CASSLVSGGHEQFF
.,TRBJ1-3,TRBD1,TRBV9,TGTGCCAGCAGCGTAAGAGGACAGGGAGGAGACACCATATATTTT,CASSVRGQGGDTIYF
.,TRBJ2-3,TRBD1,TRBV5-1,TGCGCCAGCAGCTTGGTGGGACAGCGTATGAGCACAGATACGCAGTATTTT,CASSLVGQRMSTDTQYF
.,TRBJ1-1,.,TRBV27,TGTGCCAGCAGTTTATGGGGGAAACCGAACACTGAAGCTTTCTTT,CASSLWGKPNTEAFF
.,TRBJ2-1,.,TRBV15,TGTGCCGCCAGCAGAGCTTTCGGTAGCAATGAGCAGTTCTTC,CAASRAFGSNEQFF
few,TRBJ1-5,TRBD1,TRBV12-3/TRBV12-4,TGTGCCAGCGCGACAGGGGGCAATCAGCCCCAGCATTTT,CASATGGNQPQHF
.,TRBJ2-7,TRBD1,TRBV15,TGTGCCACCAGCAGAGTGGGACAGGGGTTACACGAGCAGTACTTC,CATSRVGQGLHEQYF
few,TRBJ2-7,TRBD2,TRBV20-1,TGCAGTGCTTGGACTAGCGGGCCCTACGAGCAGTACTTC,CSAWTSGPYEQYF
.,TRBJ2-1,TRBD2,TRBV7-2,TGTGCCAGCAGCTCCTTCCTAGCGGGGGGCTACAATGAGCAGTTCTTC,CASSSFLAGGYNEQFF
.,TRBJ2-7,TRBD2,TRBV7-2,TGTGCCAGCAAAATTACTAGCGGGGGTACCCACGAGCAGTACTTC,CASKITSGGTHEQYF
many,TRBJ1-2,.,TRBV15,TGTGCCACCAGCAGAGCGGGGGCCCCTAACTATGGCTACACCTTC,CATSRAGAPNYGYTF
few,TRBJ2-3,.,TRBV5-1,TGCGCCAGCAGCCCCGTGGGGGGCCCAGATACGCAGTATTTT,CASSPVGGPDTQYF
.,TRBJ1-5,.,TRBV5-1,TGCGCCAGCAGCCTTACAGGGAGAGAGGGCCAGCCCCAGCATTTT,CASSLTGREGQPQHF